This T cell receptor beta chain derives from a study of blood T cell repertoires in COVID-19. On the study more broadly: The samples span acute and convalescent COVID-19 from the United States, Italy and Spain.

Original data processing: Scientists estimated how many nucleated cells there were by amplifying reference gene primers. Clones were read by immunoSEQ multiplex PCR, and TCRdb kept only the in-frame ones, dropping some. The V and J calls and clone size come from that table; D and trimming were worked out from the DNA. The sample has about 300,000 clones; 90% are singletons. The V gene's germline CDR1 is SGHTA and CDR2 FQGNSA. CDR3 length: 14 residues. The V and J ends lost 7 bases and 5 bases, in that order; junction bases with no gene match: 9. Cohorts were assigned according to the clinical history that participants reported.

This receptor was taken from a woman under 30 with acute COVID-19. The source material was PBMCs or T cells enriched from blood (not recorded which). J is TRBJ1-2 and V is TRBV7-2; 8 bases are a match to TRBD1. The CDR3: CASTSGGAGYGYTF. The DNA for the CDR3 is TGTGCCAGCACCTCAGGGGGCGCAGGGTATGGCTACACCTTC. The full variable domain, its missing parts supplied by reference TRBV7-2 and TRBJ1-2, is GAGVSQSPSNKVTEKGKDVELRCDPISGHTALYWYRQSLGQGLEFLIYFQGNSAPDKSGLPSDRFSAERTGGSVSTLTIQRTQQEDSAVYLCASTSGGAGYGYTFGSGTRLTVV.